The sequence of this T cell receptor beta chain was determined in a study of monozygotic twins with cystic fibrosis. Whole-study context: Libraries were built from 2.5 to 3.5 micrograms of fragmented DNA using about 16 PCR cycles. Study results and limitations: V usage most resembled the co-twin in 13 of 16 pairs. In this small cohort, shared CDR3 numbers showed no association with age, concordance or disease severity.

The CDR3 has 15 amino acids. After removal of 5 bases from V and 12 bases from J, the junction contained 12 bases not matched to a gene. The germline CDR1 and CDR2 sequences are SGDLS and YYNGEE. Sequencing used immunoSEQ multiplex PCR; TCRdb keeps in-frame clones, though not all of them. Altogether 34,000 or so clones are present, around 90% being singletons, with the ten largest covering roughly 0.85%. Details on this clone: Antigen specificity is unknown.

The sequence derives from a girl aged 2 to 9 with cystic fibrosis. The chain employs TRBV9 and TRBJ1-4; 11 bases fit TRBD1. Material: blood. This CDR3 is CASSRSGTGGGELFF. DNA of the CDR3: TGTGCCAGCAGTCGATCCGGGACAGGGGGTGGTGAACTGTTTTTT.